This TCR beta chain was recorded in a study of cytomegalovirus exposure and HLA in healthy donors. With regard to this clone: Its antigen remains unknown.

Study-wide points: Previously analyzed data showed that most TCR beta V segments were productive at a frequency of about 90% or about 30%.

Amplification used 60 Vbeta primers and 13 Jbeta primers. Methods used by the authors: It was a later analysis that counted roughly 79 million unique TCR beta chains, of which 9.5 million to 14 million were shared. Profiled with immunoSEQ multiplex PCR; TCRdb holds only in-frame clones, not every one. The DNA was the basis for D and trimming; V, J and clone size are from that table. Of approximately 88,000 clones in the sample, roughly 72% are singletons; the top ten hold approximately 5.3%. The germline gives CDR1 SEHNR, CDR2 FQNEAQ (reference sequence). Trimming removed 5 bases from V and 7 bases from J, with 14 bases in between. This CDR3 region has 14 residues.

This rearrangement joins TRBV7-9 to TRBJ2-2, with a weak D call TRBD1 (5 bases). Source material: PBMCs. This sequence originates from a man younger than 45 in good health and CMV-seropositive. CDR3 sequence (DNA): TGTGCCAGCAGCCCGGGCCAGGGAATCGGGGAGCTGTTTTTT. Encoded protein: CASSPGQGIGELFF.